What follows are 18 T cell receptor beta chains derived from one specimen sequenced in a study of T cells in Graves' hyperthyroidism and ophthalmopathy. RNA transcripts yielded amplified TCR beta CDR3 regions. The TCR CDR3 was amplified in a first-round RT-PCR using the HTBI primer set. MiXCR, run by TCRdb on the multiplex PCR reads, gives a single entry per CDR3 protein. The sample shows hundreds of thousands of distinct CDR3 sequences, 11% to 15% of them seen only once. Material for sequencing was blood. Source of these receptors: a woman aged 18-30 years with Graves' hyperthyroidism.

On this clonotype itself: Possible read error: a much larger clone is one base away. The chain has TRBV11-3 and TRBJ2-7; 9 bases match TRBD1. This CDR3 has 15 residues. Germline V gene lookup returns CDR1 SGHNT and CDR2 YENEEA. CDR3 loop: CACSLPGQGSYEQYF. For the CDR3, the DNA is TGTGCCTGCAGCTTACCGGGACAGGGTTCCTACGAGCAGTACTTC.

This sequence joins TRBV7-9 and TRBJ2-5, with 7 bases identical to TRBD1. CDR1 and CDR2 from the germline V gene are SEHNR and FQNEAQ (reference sequence). V lost 5 bases and J lost 6; bases outside the gene matches: 15. The length of the CDR3 is 16 residues. The chain's CDR3 is CASSNYGTARVKTQYF. Here the CDR3 DNA reads TGTGCCAGCAGCAACTACGGGACAGCCAGGGTGAAGACCCAGTACTTC. Using reference TRBV7-9 and TRBJ2-5 for the parts outside the CDR3, the full variable domain is DTGVSQNPRHKITKRGQNVTFRCDPISEHNRLYWYRQTLGQGPEFLTYFQNEAQLEKSRLLSDRFSAERPKGSFSTLEIQRTEQGDSAMYLCASSNYGTARVKTQYFGPGTRLLVL.

This chain uses TRBV6-5 with TRBJ2-7; D ambiguous. V was cut by 6 bases and J by 3 bases, with 12 bases left in between. The CDR3 consists of 13 residues. CDR1 MNHEY and CDR2 SVGAGI come from the germline V gene. CDR3 coding DNA: TGTGCCAGCAGATCCTCCGTCGGCTACGAGCAGTACTTC. It translates to CASRSSVGYEQYF.

Concerning this clonotype itself: One base away lies a much larger clone, so this may be a sequencing read error. Given the absence of the conserved phenylalanine or tryptophan at the CDR3 end, a read error is likely. This chain connects TRBV6-2 or TRBV6-3 to TRBJ2-4; a weak D match, TRBD2 (6 bases). The germline gives CDR1 MNHEY, CDR2 SVGEGT. The CDR3 is made up of 19 amino acids. V gave up 0 bases and J gave up 0 bases, with 18 bases separating them. CDR3 nucleotides: TGTGCCAGCAGTTACTCGAGCACGGGGAGGAGGCCAGCCAAAAACATTCAGTACCTC. It yields the protein CASSYSSTGRRPAKNIQYL.

CDR3 in DNA: TGCAGTGCTAGAGATCTCGTAGGGCGAAGCTACGAGCAGTACTTC. It codes for CSARDLVGRSYEQYF. The gene calls are TRBV20-1 and TRBJ2-7; unclear D gene. The V end lost 0 bases, the J end lost 3 bases, and 15 bases lay between the germline ends. Germline loops: CDR1 DFQATT, CDR2 SNEGSKA (reference sequence). The CDR3 is 15 amino acids.

The chain employs TRBV28 and TRBJ2-2; 7 positions agree with TRBD2. The germline V gene has CDR1 MDHEN and CDR2 SYDVKM. The ends lost 5 bases at V and 5 bases at J; junction bases unmatched: 5. The CDR3 is 14 residues long. The CDR3 DNA reads TGTGCCAGCAGTGGACTAGAATGGACCGGGGAGCTGTTTTTT. It yields the protein CASSGLEWTGELFF.

This clonotype has a handful of counts. The rearrangement links TRBV19 to TRBJ1-2; 8 bases fit TRBD1. The CDR3 spans 13 residues. The junction had 8 bases not matched to a gene; V was cut back by 6 bases and J by 8 bases. Germline V gene data show CDR1 as LNHDA and CDR2 as SQIVND (reference sequence). This chain's CDR3 is CASRVGQAPGYTF. CDR3 DNA: TGTGCCAGTAGAGTGGGACAGGCACCCGGCTACACCTTC. The variable domain in full, with the rest retrieved from reference TRBV19 and TRBJ1-2, is DGGITQSPKYLFRKEGQNVTLSCEQNLNHDAMYWYRQDPGQGLRLIYYSQIVNDFQKGDIAEGYSVSREKKESFPLTVTSAQKNPTAFYLCASRVGQAPGYTFGSGTRLTVV.

This clonotype was counted only a few times. The V and J genes are TRBV5-4 and TRBJ1-1; no clear D gene. Germline lookup yields CDR1 SGHNT and CDR2 YYREEE (reference sequence). CDR3 length: 13 residues. Trimming cost V 2 bases and J 5 bases, with 10 bases left between them. In DNA, the CDR3 is TGTGCCAGCAGCTTCACGTGGGGAACTGAAGCTTTCTTT. Its protein is CASSFTWGTEAFF.

This clonotype was detected ten times or more. This chain connects TRBV5-5 to TRBJ2-1, with 10 positions matching TRBD2. Germline-derived CDR1 and CDR2 are SGHKS and YYEKEE (reference sequence). With 0 bases clipped from V and 7 bases from J, the junction kept 7 bases outside the gene matches. This CDR3 region has 16 residues. CDR3 loop: CASSLEVSGRGNEQFF. CDR3 sequence (DNA): TGTGCCAGCAGCTTGGAAGTGAGCGGGAGGGGAAATGAGCAGTTCTTC.

To note about this clonotype: This could be a read error, since a much larger clone is one nucleotide away. The rearrangement joins TRBV20-1 to TRBJ1-1, with D perhaps matching TRBD1 (5 bases). Germline loops: CDR1 DFQATT, CDR2 SNEGSKA (reference sequence). The CDR3 has 14 residues. CDR3 residues: CSAIPAGRGTGAFF. The CDR3 region has the DNA TGCAGTGCTATTCCGGCGGGTCGGGGCACTGGAGCTTTCTTT.

This clonotype came up many times. This chain connects TRBV5-1 to TRBJ2-3; D unresolved. V was pared by 1 base and J by 2 bases, with 11 bases between. This CDR3 is 15 amino acids long. Germline assignment: CDR1 SGHRS and CDR2 YFSETQ. The CDR3 region has the DNA TGCGCCAGCAGCTTGACGGCAGGATCCACAGATACGCAGTATTTT. Its translation: CASSLTAGSTDTQYF. Based on the CDR3 plus reference TRBV5-1 and TRBJ2-3, the full variable domain is KAGVTQTPRYLIKTRGQQVTLSCSPISGHRSVSWYQQTPGQGLQFLFEYFSETQRNKGNFPGRFSGRQFSNSRSEMNVSTLELGDSALYLCASSLTAGSTDTQYFGPGTRLTVL.

The V gene is TRBV20-1, the J gene TRBJ2-3; unclear D gene. The CDR3 totals 13 residues. Germline CDR1 is DFQATT and CDR2 is SNEGSKA (reference sequence). Trimming removed 5 bases at V and 2 bases at J, with 11 bases between. In DNA form, the CDR3 reads TGCAGTGCTTCTGCGTTTCTCACAGATACGCAGTATTTT. This translates into CSASAFLTDTQYF.

The chain has TRBV7-2 and TRBJ2-2; TRBD1 might be the D (6 bases). Per the germline V gene, CDR1 is SGHTA and CDR2 is FQGNSA. V lost 1 base to trimming and J lost 4 bases, with 16 bases between them. The CDR3 totals 17 residues. DNA for the CDR3: TGTGCCAGCAGCTTAGAGGGCTGGGGGCCCTCCACCGGGGAGCTGTTTTTT. Translation: CASSLEGWGPSTGELFF.

The chain uses TRBV19 and TRBJ2-1, with TRBD1 matching 10 bases. With V trimmed by 10 bases and J by 9 bases, 15 bases remained unmatched. There are 15 residues in the CDR3. The V gene's germline CDR1 is LNHDA and CDR2 SQIVND (reference sequence). The CDR3 loop is CATSTPGQGKGEQFF. In DNA form, the CDR3 reads TGTGCCACTAGCACACCGGGACAGGGGAAAGGTGAGCAGTTCTTC.

This clonotype was observed at least ten times. The rearrangement joins TRBV28 to TRBJ1-5; maybe TRBD1 (5 bases). In germline, CDR1 is MDHEN, CDR2 SYDVKM. The CDR3 has 16 amino acids. Trimming removed 5 bases from V and 0 bases from J, with 14 bases in between. As DNA, the CDR3 is TGTGCCAGCAGTCGGGGGGGACGGTATAGCAATCAGCCCCAGCATTTT. Translated, it gives CASSRGGRYSNQPQHF. The full variable domain, with the rest looked up from reference TRBV28 and TRBJ1-5, is DVKVTQSSRYLVKRTGEKVFLECVQDMDHENMFWYRQDPGLGLRLIYFSYDVKMKEKGDIPEGYSVSREKKERFSLILESASTNQTSMYLCASSRGGRYSNQPQHFGDGTRLSIL.

This clonotype was observed a handful of times. The CDR3 region is CASSPSLVEGTDTQYF. The CDR3 DNA sequence: TGTGCCAGTAGTCCCTCGCTAGTTGAGGGCACAGATACGCAGTATTTT. This sequence joins TRBV19 and TRBJ2-3; D is unclear. The CDR3 totals 16 residues. Germline-derived CDR1 and CDR2 are LNHDA and SQIVND (reference sequence). V dropped 5 bases and J dropped 1 base, with 16 bases sitting between them.

A few counts support this clonotype. The rearrangement links TRBV20-1 to TRBJ1-6, with D hard to call. The CDR3 loop spans 12 amino acids. V was clipped by 0 bases and J by 14 bases, with 11 bases between them. Germline V gene data show CDR1 as DFQATT and CDR2 as SNEGSKA (reference sequence). The CDR3 protein is CSARELGSALHF. CDR3 DNA: TGCAGTGCTAGAGAGTTGGGGTCGGCCCTCCACTTT.

There are many counts of this clonotype. The rearrangement joins TRBV30 to TRBJ1-5, with 9 bases fitting TRBD1. This CDR3 contains 13 residues. After removal of 5 bases from V and 6 bases from J, the junction contained 5 bases not matched to a gene. Germline V gene lookup returns CDR1 GTSNPN and CDR2 SVGIG (reference sequence). This CDR3 is CAWDDRGGQPQHF. CDR3 nucleotides: TGTGCCTGGGATGACAGGGGGGGTCAGCCCCAGCATTTT. The whole variable domain, filled in from reference TRBV30 and TRBJ1-5, reads SQTIHQWPATLVQPVGSPLSLECTVEGTSNPNLYWYRQAAGRGLQLLFYSVGIGQISSEVPQNLSASRPQDRQFILSSKKLLLSDSGFYLCAWDDRGGQPQHFGDGTRLSIL.